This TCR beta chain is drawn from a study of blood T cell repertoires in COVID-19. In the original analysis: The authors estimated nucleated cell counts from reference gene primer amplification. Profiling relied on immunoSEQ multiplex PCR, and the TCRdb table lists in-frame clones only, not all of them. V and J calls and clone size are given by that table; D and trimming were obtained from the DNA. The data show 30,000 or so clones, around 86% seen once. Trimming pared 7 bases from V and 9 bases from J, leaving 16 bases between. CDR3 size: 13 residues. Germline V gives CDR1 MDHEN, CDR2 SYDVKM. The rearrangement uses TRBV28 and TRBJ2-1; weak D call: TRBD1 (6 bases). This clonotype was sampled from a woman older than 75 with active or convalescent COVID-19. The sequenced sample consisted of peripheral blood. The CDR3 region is CASTKQGSGEQFF. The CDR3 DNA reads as TGTGCCAGCACCAAACAGGGTTCGGGTGAGCAGTTCTTC.